This T cell receptor (beta chain) was sequenced during a study of shared clonotypes between healthy human individuals. General study points: Lower generation probabilities were found for non-shared clonotypes than for those shared by all four donors.

Trimming cost V 4 bases and J 3 bases, with 3 bases left between them. This CDR3 spans 11 amino acids. Germline V lookup: CDR1 SGHAT, CDR2 FQNNGV. Comment on this clone: Its antigen is as yet unknown. It may be a read error: a sequence one base away is much more abundant. Other DNA variants within this sample encode the same CDR3.

Positive CCR7 selection of CD45RO-negative cells yielded the naive CD8 cells, and terminally differentiated effector memory CD45RA+ cells were excluded. The donors, all of them Caucasian adults, lived in Nashville, Tennessee. Sequencing was performed with immunoSEQ multiplex PCR; in TCRdb, only in-frame clones are kept and a portion is missing. The sample includes around 2,000,000 clones, about 95% seen only once; the top ten take 1% to 1.5%. The sample consisted of naive CD8+ T cells sorted from blood. The receptor was isolated from a man aged 18 to 30 in good health. The chain is built from TRBV11-2 and TRBJ2-5, with unresolved D. The CDR3 region has the DNA TGTGCCAGCAGCTCCGAAGAGACCCAGTACTTC. This codes for CASSSEETQYF.